This T cell receptor beta chain emerged from a study of T cell responses to AZD1222 COVID-19 vaccine. Study-level information: The study pooled second doses at about 4 or about 12 weeks. General study findings and limits: Spike-spanning, vaccine-associated CD4 TCRs were dominant at 160-218 and 743-854. Targets within unmutated variant regions were reportedly found for nearly half of spike-specific TCRs. Donors were largely white British and mainly female; clonal diversity was possibly underestimated.

CDR1 is MNHEY, CDR2 SVGAGI, per germline. The CDR3 loop spans 15 amino acids. The germline V and J ends were trimmed by 6 bases and 0 bases, with 12 bases remaining between them. This table comes from immunoSEQ multiplex PCR, and its TCRdb copy is limited to in-frame clones, with some not included. Here the sample spans around 150,000 clones, around 90% being singletons. In the case of this clone: Its cognate antigen is unknown.

The sequences come from peripheral blood, collected on day 0 of AZD1222 vaccination. This clonotype was sampled from an adult in good health. V is TRBV6-5 and J is TRBJ1-3; D uncertain. CDR3 amino acids: CASRIDGFSGNTIYF. As DNA, the CDR3 is TGTGCCAGCAGAATCGACGGGTTCTCTGGAAACACCATATATTTT.